This T cell receptor (beta chain) was identified in a study of beta chain features in type 1 diabetes. This clone was detected only a few times. Its target is unknown. Overall study findings and caveats: In all four CD4+ subsets, TCRB CDR3 length was significantly, moderately reduced in type 1 diabetes.

The CDR3 spans 14 residues. Germline V gene sequence: CDR1 SGHDT, CDR2 YYEEEE. Trimming shortened V by 2 bases and J by 1 base, and 9 bases separated the two germline ends. Expressed TCRB transcripts got sequenced, as all isolated RNA was reverse transcribed. The data were produced by immunoSEQ multiplex PCR, yet TCRdb's version contains in-frame clones alone and is incomplete. Altogether 900,000 or so clones are present, roughly 16% being singletons, with the ten largest covering 0.023%. The V call is TRBV5-6, the J call TRBJ1-2; D gene unclear. Material: naive CD4+ T cells from blood. The clonotype was recovered from a young woman in good health. CDR3: CASSFPPNNYGYTF. The CDR3 DNA sequence: TGTGCCAGCAGCTTCCCTCCAAATAACTATGGCTACACCTTC.